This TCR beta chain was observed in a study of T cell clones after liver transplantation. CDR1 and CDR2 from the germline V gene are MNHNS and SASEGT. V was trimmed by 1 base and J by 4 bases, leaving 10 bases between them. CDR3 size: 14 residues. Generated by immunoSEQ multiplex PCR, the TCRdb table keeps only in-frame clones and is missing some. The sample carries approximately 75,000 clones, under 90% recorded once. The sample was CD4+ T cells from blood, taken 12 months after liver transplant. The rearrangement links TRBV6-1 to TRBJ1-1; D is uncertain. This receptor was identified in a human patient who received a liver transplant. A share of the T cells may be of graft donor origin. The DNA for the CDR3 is TGTGCCAGCAGTGAAGGTATCTGGGGCACTGAAGCTTTCTTT. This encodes CASSEGIWGTEAFF.